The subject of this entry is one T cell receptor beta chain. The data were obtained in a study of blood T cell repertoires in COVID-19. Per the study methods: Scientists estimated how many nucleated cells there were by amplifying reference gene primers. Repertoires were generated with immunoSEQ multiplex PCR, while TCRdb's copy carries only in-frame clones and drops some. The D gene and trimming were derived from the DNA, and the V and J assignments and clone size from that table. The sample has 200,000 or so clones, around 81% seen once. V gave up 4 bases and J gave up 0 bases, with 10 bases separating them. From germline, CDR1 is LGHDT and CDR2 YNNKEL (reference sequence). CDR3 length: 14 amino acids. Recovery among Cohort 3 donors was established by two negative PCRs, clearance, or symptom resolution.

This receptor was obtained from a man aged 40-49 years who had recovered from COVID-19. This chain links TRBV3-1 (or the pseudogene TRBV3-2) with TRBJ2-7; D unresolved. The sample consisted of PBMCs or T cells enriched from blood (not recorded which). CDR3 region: CASSRGASSYEQYF. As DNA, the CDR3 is TGTGCCAGCAGCCGTGGCGCTAGCTCCTACGAGCAGTACTTC.